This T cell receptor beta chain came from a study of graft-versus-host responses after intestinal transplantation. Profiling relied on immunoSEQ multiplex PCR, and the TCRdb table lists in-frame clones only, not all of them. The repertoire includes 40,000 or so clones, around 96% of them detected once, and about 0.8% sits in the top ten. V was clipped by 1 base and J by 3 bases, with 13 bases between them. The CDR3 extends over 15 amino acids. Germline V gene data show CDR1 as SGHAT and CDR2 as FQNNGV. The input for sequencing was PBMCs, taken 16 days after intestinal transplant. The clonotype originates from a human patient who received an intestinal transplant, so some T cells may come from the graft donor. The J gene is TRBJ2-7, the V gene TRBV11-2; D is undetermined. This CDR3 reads CASSLVPQPNYEQYF. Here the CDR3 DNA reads TGTGCCAGCAGCTTAGTCCCTCAGCCTAACTACGAGCAGTACTTC.